A single sample gave rise to the 30 T cell receptor beta chains below, sequenced in a study of T-cell reconstitution after alpha-beta-depleted transplantation in children. Unique molecular identifiers were incorporated into the prepared TCRbeta library. One entry per CDR3 protein, called by TCRdb with MiXCR from the PCR reads. The table lists some 350,000 distinct CDR3 sequences, around 15% of them singletons. Sample: PBMCs, mostly from graft donor cells, taken 360 days after TCRalphabeta/CD19-depleted stem cell transplant. These receptors were collected from a male patient aged 2 to 10 who had a stem cell transplant for acute lymphoblastic leukemia, so the T cells may come from the graft donor.

The chain links TRBV4-3 to TRBJ2-7; D is undetermined. Germline V gives CDR1 LGHNA, CDR2 YSLEER. The CDR3 length is 13 residues. The V gene lost 0 bases and the J gene lost 5 bases, with 8 bases spanning the gap. The CDR3 DNA reads TGCGCCAGCAGCCAAGACGGTGGAGACGAGCAGTACTTC. Translated: CASSQDGGDEQYF.

The table lists this clonotype with a few counts. The chain is built from TRBV20-1 and TRBJ2-7; 10 bases line up with TRBD2. With V trimmed by 2 bases and J by 3 bases, 4 bases remained unmatched. Germline V gives CDR1 DFQATT, CDR2 SNEGSKA (reference sequence). There are 14 residues in the CDR3. The CDR3 sequence: CSARPLAGGYEQYF. DNA for the CDR3: TGCAGTGCTAGACCCTTAGCGGGAGGCTACGAGCAGTACTTC.

This clonotype was seen only a few times. The chain has TRBV28 and TRBJ2-5; possible D gene TRBD2, 7 bases. The CDR3 runs to 16 residues. The germline gives CDR1 MDHEN, CDR2 SYDVKM. V lost 1 base, J lost 3 bases, and 15 bases lay in between. CDR3 sequence: CASSLLAEGGEETQYF. DNA for the CDR3: TGTGCCAGCAGTTTATTAGCGGAGGGGGGGGAAGAGACCCAGTACTTC.

This clonotype was counted only a few times. The V gene is TRBV28, the J gene TRBJ2-2; D is undetermined. The CDR3 length is 14 residues. With 3 bases removed from V and 7 bases from J, the gap between germline ends came to 12 bases. Germline V CDR1 and CDR2: MDHEN, SYDVKM. The CDR3 loop reads CASSLYAEIGELFF. Here the CDR3 DNA reads TGTGCCAGCAGTTTGTATGCAGAGATCGGGGAGCTGTTTTTT.

The gene calls are TRBV20-1 and TRBJ2-5; D not certain. Germline CDR1 and CDR2: DFQATT and SNEGSKA (reference sequence). V was cut by 6 bases and J by 1 base, with 12 bases left in between. CDR3 size: 13 residues. DNA for the CDR3: TGCAGTGCCCTCCTCGGCAGCCAAGAGACCCAGTACTTC. Its protein product is CSALLGSQETQYF.

The CDR3 DNA is TGTGCCAGTGCAGGGGAGGTGAACACTGAAGCTTTCTTT. Translation: CASAGEVNTEAFF. V is TRBV2 and J is TRBJ1-1; perhaps TRBD1 as D (6 bases). This CDR3 contains 13 residues. Trimming shortened V by 9 bases and J by 0 bases, and 11 bases separated the two germline ends. Germline CDR1 and CDR2: SNHLY and FYNNEI.

The genes are TRBV20-1 and TRBJ2-4; 9 bases match TRBD2. The ends lost 6 bases at V and 4 bases at J; junction bases unmatched: 7. This CDR3 has 14 residues. Germline V CDR1 and CDR2: DFQATT, SNEGSKA (reference sequence). The CDR3 region has the DNA TGCAGTGCGCACCAAGCGGGAGGAAAAAACATTCAGTACTTC. The encoded protein is CSAHQAGGKNIQYF.

This chain links TRBV6-6 with TRBJ2-7; D may be TRBD1 (5 bases). The germline V gene encodes CDR1 MNHNY and CDR2 SVGAGI (reference sequence). The length of the CDR3 is 12 residues. Trimming removed 8 bases from V and 3 bases from J, with 11 bases in between. The CDR3 DNA is TGTGCCAGCCAGGGTCCCGTCTACGAGCAGTACTTC. It yields the protein CASQGPVYEQYF.

The chain recombines TRBV20-1 with TRBJ2-2; unclear D gene. From germline, CDR1 is DFQATT and CDR2 SNEGSKA (reference sequence). The CDR3 is 14 residues long. With 3 bases removed from V and 3 bases from J, the gap between germline ends came to 11 bases. The CDR3 reads CSASSIRDTGELFF. As DNA, the CDR3 is TGCAGTGCTAGTAGTATTAGGGACACCGGGGAGCTGTTTTTT.

The rearrangement joins TRBV25-1 to TRBJ2-5; no clear D. With 1 base removed from V and 4 bases from J, the gap between germline ends came to 13 bases. Per germline, CDR1 MGHDK and CDR2 SYGVNS. The CDR3 covers 15 residues. CDR3 region: CASSEWGSGRETQYF. CDR3 DNA sequence: TGTGCCAGCAGTGAATGGGGTTCCGGAAGAGAGACCCAGTACTTC.

For the CDR3, the DNA is TGCGCCAGCAGCTGGATAGCGGGAGATAGCTACGAGCAGTACTTC. Translation gives CASSWIAGDSYEQYF. This rearrangement joins TRBV5-1 to TRBJ2-7, with TRBD2 identical over 9 bases. Germline assignment: CDR1 SGHRS and CDR2 YFSETQ. This CDR3 has 15 residues. V lost 3 bases, J lost 3 bases, and 7 bases stayed unmatched.

V and J are TRBV6-2 or TRBV6-3 and TRBJ2-1; 7 nucleotides align to TRBD2. V shed 4 bases, J shed 0 bases, and the junction held 9 bases outside the gene matches. There are 17 residues in the CDR3. From germline, CDR1 is MNHEY and CDR2 SVGEGT. The CDR3 region is CASSLTWRGSSYNEQFF. The DNA of the CDR3 is TGTGCCAGCAGTTTGACGTGGCGGGGGAGCTCCTACAATGAGCAGTTCTTC.

The V call is TRBV9, the J call TRBJ2-5; 10 nucleotides agree with TRBD2. Trimming at V came to 3 bases and at J to 4 bases, leaving 6 bases not matched to a gene. The CDR3 has 15 amino acids. Germline V lookup: CDR1 SGDLS, CDR2 YYNGEE. The CDR3 region is CASSGSGRAVETQYF. CDR3 DNA sequence: TGTGCCAGCAGCGGAAGCGGGAGGGCCGTAGAGACCCAGTACTTC.

This clonotype was detected only a few times. The J gene is TRBJ1-1, the V gene TRBV5-5; D perhaps matches TRBD1 (5 bases). The germline CDR1 and CDR2 sequences are SGHKS and YYEKEE (reference sequence). Trimming shortened V by 0 bases and J by 5 bases, and 11 bases separated the two germline ends. This CDR3 region has 14 residues. The CDR3 DNA sequence: TGTGCCAGCAGCTTGGTGCGGGGGAGTACTGAAGCTTTCTTT. Amino acids: CASSLVRGSTEAFF.

This CDR3 reads CAISLRGGNSPLHF. CDR3 DNA sequence: TGTGCCATCTCCCTAAGGGGGGGGAATTCACCCCTCCACTTT. The V gene is TRBV28, the J gene TRBJ1-6; tentatively, D is TRBD1 (6 bases). The CDR3 is 14 amino acids. From germline, CDR1 is MDHEN and CDR2 SYDVKM. V was cut by 10 bases and J by 7 bases, with 17 bases left in between. Full variable domain (rest looked up from reference TRBV28 and TRBJ1-6): DVKVTQSSRYLVKRTGEKVFLECVQDMDHENMFWYRQDPGLGLRLIYFSYDVKMKEKGDIPEGYSVSREKKERFSLILESASTNQTSMYLCAISLRGGNSPLHFGNGTRLTVT.

The CDR3 spells CASSSRQGASDIQYF. CDR3 in DNA: TGCGCCAGCAGCAGCCGACAGGGGGCATCGGACATTCAGTACTTC. The chain joins TRBV5-1 to TRBJ2-4; 10 positions agree with TRBD1. Germline V gene lookup returns CDR1 SGHRS and CDR2 YFSETQ. V dropped 4 bases and J dropped 8; count of bases not matched to a gene: 9. This CDR3 is 15 amino acids long.

This clonotype was seen repeatedly, ten times or more. This chain links TRBV12-3 or TRBV12-4 with TRBJ2-5, with TRBD2 identical over 7 bases. Trimming removed 6 bases from V and 5 bases from J; junction bases left unmatched: 6. The CDR3 length is 13 residues. CDR3 coding DNA: TGTGCCAGCAGGGGGGACTATGAGGAGACCCAGTACTTC. Translation: CASRGDYEETQYF.

The chain employs TRBV29-1 and TRBJ2-7; D is uncertain. This CDR3 comprises 12 residues. V was cut by 4 bases and J by 2 bases, with 9 bases left in between. CDR1 is SQVTM and CDR2 is ANQGSEA in the germline V gene. The CDR3 DNA reads as TGCAGCGTTGCGTCTGTCCCCTACGAGCAGTACTTC. As protein: CSVASVPYEQYF.

A few counts support this clonotype. This chain joins TRBV10-3 and TRBJ2-7; maybe TRBD2 (6 bases). Trimming pared 4 bases from V and 2 bases from J, leaving 12 bases between. Germline V gives CDR1 ENHRY, CDR2 SYGVKD. The CDR3 is 14 residues long. CDR3 in DNA: TGTGCCATCAGTGGGGGGAGGCAACCCTACGAGCAGTACTTC. Translation gives CAISGGRQPYEQYF.

The J gene is TRBJ2-7, the V gene TRBV14; the match to TRBD2 covers 7 bases. This CDR3 has 15 amino acids. Germline V gives CDR1 SGHDN, CDR2 FVKESK. The junction had 10 bases not matched to a gene; V was cut back by 4 bases and J by 4 bases. The CDR3 DNA sequence: TGTGCCAGCAGCCCCCGGGACTATTCGTTTTACGAGCAGTACTTC. This encodes CASSPRDYSFYEQYF.

This sequence joins TRBV12-3 or TRBV12-4 and TRBJ2-2; 7 positions match TRBD2. Trimming at V came to 6 bases and at J to 3 bases, leaving 7 bases not matched to a gene. The CDR3 is 15 amino acids. CDR3 coding DNA: TGTGCCAGCAGCCCCCGGACTAGTGACACCGGGGAGCTGTTTTTT. Its translation: CASSPRTSDTGELFF.

This clonotype turned up a few times. CDR3 region: CATNGRISYEQYF. As DNA, the CDR3 is TGTGCCACCAACGGACGGATCTCCTACGAGCAGTACTTC. The chain employs TRBV10-3 and TRBJ2-7; D remains unclear. V was clipped by 10 bases and J by 0 bases, with 13 bases between them. The CDR3 has 13 residues. Germline V CDR1 and CDR2: ENHRY, SYGVKD.

The sample holds a few counts of this clonotype. The chain recombines TRBV12-3 or TRBV12-4 with TRBJ2-4; D is ambiguous. The CDR3 contains 11 residues. V was clipped by 7 bases and J by 6 bases, with 7 bases between them. The CDR3 protein is CASTEGNIQYF. CDR3 DNA: TGTGCCAGCACCGAAGGAAACATTCAGTACTTC.

This clonotype was seen only a few times. J is TRBJ1-4 and V is TRBV14; D is unclear. CDR3 length: 15 amino acids. With 6 bases removed from V and 5 bases from J, the gap between germline ends came to 16 bases. CDR1 and CDR2 (germline): SGHDN, FVKESK. CDR3 in DNA: TGTGCCAGCAGTCCAGGCGGAGGCTCGAATGAAAAACTGTTTTTT. Its translation is CASSPGGGSNEKLFF. Full variable domain (remainder filled in from reference TRBV14 and TRBJ1-4): EAGVTQFPSHSVIEKGQTVTLRCDPISGHDNLYWYRRVMGKEIKFLLHFVKESKQDESGMPNNRFLAERTGGTYSTLKVQPAELEDSGVYFCASSPGGGSNEKLFFGSGTQLSVL.

V and J are TRBV4-1 and TRBJ1-2, with D tentatively TRBD1 (5 bases). This CDR3 is built from 15 residues. Germline CDR1 is MGHRA and CDR2 is YSYEKL. Trimming pared 4 bases from V and 7 bases from J, leaving 19 bases between. The CDR3 loop is CASSPSPRVEPGYTF. CDR3 nucleotide sequence: TGCGCCAGCAGCCCAAGTCCCAGGGTAGAACCTGGCTACACCTTC.

V gene TRBV4-2 combines with J gene TRBJ2-1, with D maybe TRBD2 (7 bases). Per the germline V gene, CDR1 is LGHNA and CDR2 is YNFKEQ. This CDR3 spans 17 amino acids. The germline V and J ends were trimmed by 0 bases and 5 bases, with 17 bases remaining between them. The DNA of the CDR3 is TGTGCCAGCAGCCAAGAGGAAGGGGGAGGGCCCCACAATGAGCAGTTCTTC. It translates to CASSQEEGGGPHNEQFF.

This clonotype occurred many times. The CDR3 sequence: CASSLADRDNEQFF. The CDR3 nucleotides are TGTGCCAGCAGTTTAGCCGACAGGGACAATGAGCAGTTCTTC. The chain uses TRBV28 and TRBJ2-1; the match to TRBD1 covers 7 bases. Germline V CDR1 and CDR2: MDHEN, SYDVKM. The CDR3 extends over 14 amino acids. The V gene end was trimmed by 2 bases and the J gene end by 5 bases; junction bases not matched to a gene: 3.

The CDR3: CASSPGGTAYNEQFF. In DNA, the CDR3 is TGTGCCAGCAGCCCCGGGGGAACCGCCTACAATGAGCAGTTCTTC. The J gene is TRBJ2-1, the V gene TRBV13; D may be TRBD2 (6 bases). V shed 5 bases and J shed 2 bases, with 13 bases lying between them. This CDR3 has 15 amino acids. Germline CDR1 reads PRHDT; CDR2 reads FYEKMQ (reference sequence).

In the case of this clonotype: Sequence at one end of the junction differs from germline and may be a read error. The chain links TRBV20-1 to TRBJ1-1, with a tentative D call TRBD1 (6 bases). CDR1 and CDR2 (germline): DFQATT, SNEGSKA (reference sequence). The CDR3 contains 18 residues. CDR3 residues: CCASGGHSVMIMNTEAFF. CDR3 sequence (DNA): TGCTGTGCTAGTGGGGGACATTCGGTTATGATAATGAACACTGAAGCTTTCTTT.

There are a few counts of this clonotype. The rearrangement links TRBV20-1 to TRBJ2-7; perhaps TRBD1 as D (7 bases). The CDR3 extends over 14 amino acids. The germline V and J ends were trimmed by 3 bases and 3 bases, with 15 bases remaining between them. Germline lookup yields CDR1 DFQATT and CDR2 SNEGSKA (reference sequence). The CDR3 nucleotides read TGCAGTGCTAGCAGGGGGGTAGGGAACTACGAGCAGTACTTC. Translation gives CSASRGVGNYEQYF.